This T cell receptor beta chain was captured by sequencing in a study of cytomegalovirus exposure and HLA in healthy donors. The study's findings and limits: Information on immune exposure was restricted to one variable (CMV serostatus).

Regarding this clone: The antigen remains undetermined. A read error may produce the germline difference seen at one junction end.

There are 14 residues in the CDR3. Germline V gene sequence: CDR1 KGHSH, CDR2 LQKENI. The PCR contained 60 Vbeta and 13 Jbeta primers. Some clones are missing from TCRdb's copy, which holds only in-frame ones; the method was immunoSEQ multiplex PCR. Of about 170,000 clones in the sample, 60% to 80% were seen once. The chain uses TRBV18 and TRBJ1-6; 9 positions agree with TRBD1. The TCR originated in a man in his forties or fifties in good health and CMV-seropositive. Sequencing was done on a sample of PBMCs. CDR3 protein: CASSPQGANSPLHF. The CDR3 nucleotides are TGTGCCAGCTCCCCACAGGGGGCGAATTCACCCCTCCACTTT.